This T cell receptor beta chain was sequenced during a study of metastatic and nonmetastatic thyroid tumors. This clone was seen repeatedly, ten times or more. After removal of 3 bases from V and 8 bases from J, the junction contained 1 base not matched to a gene. The CDR3 has 13 residues. Germline loops: CDR1 DFQATT, CDR2 SNEGSKA (reference sequence). Via MiXCR, TCRdb re-called the PCR reads. Of around 35,000 clones detected, about a sixth appear once; the ten largest clones hold about 4.8%. Among the patients, none had received any treatment before thyroid surgery. This sequence joins TRBV20-1 and TRBJ1-4; TRBD1 matches 12 bases. Sample: blood. The TCR sequence derives from a female donor with papillary thyroid cancer or a benign thyroid nodule (not recorded which). Some clones in this sample may be carry-over from other donors' samples. CDR3 protein: CSASGTGGEKLFF. Written as DNA, the CDR3 is TGCAGTGCTAGCGGGACAGGGGGCGAAAAACTGTTTTTT.